This passage covers 14 T cell receptor beta chains from one sample sequenced in a study of T cells expressing NK-cell markers. Reprocessing the 5' RACE reads, TCRdb reports a single entry for every CDR3 protein and omits DNA. The sample totals 250,000 to 300,000 distinct CDR3 sequences. The sequenced sample was blood T cells: a sorted CD56 or NKG2C T cell subset, CD4+ or CD8+ T cells, or bulk PBMC T cells (not recorded which). The receptors shown here come from a woman between 18 and 70 years old in good health.

This sequence joins TRBV20-1 and TRBJ2-1; checking the TCRdb D call of TRBD1 is not possible without DNA. CDR3 length equals 13 residues. CDR1 is DFQATT, CDR2 SNEGSKA, per germline (reference sequence). This CDR3 is CSATWGGDHEQFF.

This rearrangement joins TRBV9 to TRBJ2-1; TCRdb selects TRBD1, and the lack of DNA leaves this call unchecked. Germline loops: CDR1 SGDLS, CDR2 YYNGEE. The CDR3 runs to 16 residues. The CDR3 region is CASSHRRQGEYNEQFF.

The rearrangement joins TRBV12-3 or TRBV12-4 to TRBJ2-3; the TRBD1 assignment by TCRdb is unverifiable without DNA. This CDR3 spans 15 amino acids. The CDR3 region is CASSFVQGATDTQYF.

The CDR3 loop reads CASSPRGQASSYNSPLHF. V is TRBV7-6 and J is TRBJ1-6; TCRdb calls TRBD1, which cannot be checked without DNA. This CDR3 region has 18 residues. In germline, CDR1 is SGHVS, CDR2 FNYEAQ.

The chain carries TRBV7-2 and TRBJ1-2. Germline CDR1 and CDR2: SGHTA and FQGNSA. The CDR3 runs 15 residues. The CDR3 reads CASSLGPNNLYGYTF.

The V and J genes are TRBV12-3 or TRBV12-4 and TRBJ1-4; TCRdb calls TRBD1, which cannot be checked without DNA. The CDR3 loop spans 15 amino acids. The CDR3 is CASSNRGSNNEKLFF.

The V call is TRBV7-2, the J call TRBJ2-5; checking the TCRdb D call of TRBD1 is not possible without DNA. The CDR3 runs to 14 residues. Germline V gene data show CDR1 as SGHTA and CDR2 as FQGNSA. This CDR3 reads CASSLGGVVETQYF.

This rearrangement joins TRBV30 to TRBJ2-1. This CDR3 comprises 13 residues. Germline V gene sequence: CDR1 GTSNPN, CDR2 SVGIG (reference sequence). This CDR3 reads CAWSAGWDNEQFF.

CDR3 sequence reads: CASSFPGGKDRASSYNEQFF. The chain couples TRBV28 to TRBJ2-1; absent DNA, TCRdb's TRBD1 call cannot be checked. Germline CDR1 reads MDHEN; CDR2 reads SYDVKM. CDR3 size: 20 residues.

V and J are TRBV5-6 and TRBJ2-3; TCRdb returns TRBD2, unconfirmable since there is no DNA. Germline CDR1 and CDR2: SGHDT and YYEEEE. This CDR3 region has 16 residues. The CDR3 region is CASSLTSGSFADTQYF.

This chain links TRBV20-1 with TRBJ2-5; the D call of TRBD2 rests on TCRdb alone, since no DNA is present to check it. Germline CDR1 is DFQATT and CDR2 is SNEGSKA (reference sequence). This CDR3 is built from 14 residues. CDR3 sequence: CSVATSGPWETQYF.

The V and J genes are TRBV6-5 and TRBJ2-7; TCRdb reports TRBD1, a call that lacks DNA to check it against. Germline loops: CDR1 MNHEY, CDR2 SVGAGI. This CDR3 has 15 amino acids. CDR3 sequence: CASSYSGTVLYEQYF.

V usage is TRBV12-3 or TRBV12-4 and J usage is TRBJ1-1; absent DNA, TCRdb's TRBD1 call cannot be checked. CDR3 size: 14 residues. The chain's CDR3 is CASSSRVRGTEAFF.

The CDR3 sequence is CASRRSTGETQYF. V usage is TRBV7-2 and J usage is TRBJ2-5. Germline CDR1 is SGHTA and CDR2 is FQGNSA. This CDR3 region has 13 residues. Complete variable domain (other parts from reference TRBV7-2 and TRBJ2-5): GAGVSQSPSNKVTEKGKDVELRCDPISGHTALYWYRQSLGQGLEFLIYFQGNSAPDKSGLPSDRFSAERTGGSVSTLTIQRTQQEDSAVYLCASRRSTGETQYFGPGTRLLVL.